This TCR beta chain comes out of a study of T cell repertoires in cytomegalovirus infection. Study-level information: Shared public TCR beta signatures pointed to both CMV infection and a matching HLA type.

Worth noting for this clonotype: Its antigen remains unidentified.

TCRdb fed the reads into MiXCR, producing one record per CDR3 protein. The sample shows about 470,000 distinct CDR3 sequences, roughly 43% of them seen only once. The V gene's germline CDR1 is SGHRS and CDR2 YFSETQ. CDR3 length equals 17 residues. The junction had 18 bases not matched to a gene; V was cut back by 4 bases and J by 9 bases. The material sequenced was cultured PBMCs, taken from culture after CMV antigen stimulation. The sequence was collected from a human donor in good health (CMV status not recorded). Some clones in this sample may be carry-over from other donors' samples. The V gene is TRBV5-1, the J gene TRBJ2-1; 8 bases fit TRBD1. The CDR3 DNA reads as TGCGCCAGCAGCCCCCAGGGGGCGGACAGGGAACTAAGTGAGCAGTTCTTC. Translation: CASSPQGADRELSEQFF. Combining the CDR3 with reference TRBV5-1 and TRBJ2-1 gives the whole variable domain KAGVTQTPRYLIKTRGQQVTLSCSPISGHRSVSWYQQTPGQGLQFLFEYFSETQRNKGNFPGRFSGRQFSNSRSEMNVSTLELGDSALYLCASSPQGADRELSEQFFGPGTRLTVL.